Below, 18 T cell receptor beta chains from the same sample are listed, as sequenced in a study of shared clonotypes between healthy human individuals. Some clones are missing from TCRdb's copy, which holds only in-frame ones; the method was immunoSEQ multiplex PCR. The data show about 1 million clones, 75% to 80% seen once. The specimen was memory CD4+ T cells from PBMCs. Subset here: CD45RA-negative fraction. The receptors stem from a man younger than 35 in good health. Some clones in this sample may be carry-over from other donors' samples.

This clone was observed many times. This rearrangement joins TRBV7-9 to TRBJ2-1, with 9 bases lining up with TRBD2. Germline-derived CDR1 and CDR2 are SEHNR and FQNEAQ (reference sequence). The J segment lost 9 bases and the V segment lost 2 bases, leaving 8 bases of the junction unmatched. CDR3 length: 15 residues. The DNA of the CDR3 is TGTGCCAGCAGCTTAACCGGGACTAGCATCGGTGAGCAGTTCTTC. It translates to CASSLTGTSIGEQFF. Variable domain in full (rest from reference TRBV7-9 and TRBJ2-1): DTGVSQNPRHKITKRGQNVTFRCDPISEHNRLYWYRQTLGQGPEFLTYFQNEAQLEKSRLLSDRFSAERPKGSFSTLEIQRTEQGDSAMYLCASSLTGTSIGEQFFGPGTRLTVL.

The chain uses TRBV7-9 and TRBJ1-1; maybe TRBD1 (6 bases). Germline-derived CDR1 and CDR2 are SEHNR and FQNEAQ (reference sequence). V lost 4 bases and J 2 bases, leaving 14 bases between the germline ends. The CDR3 covers 15 residues. For the CDR3, the DNA is TGTGCCAGCAGCTCGAGGGGGGGCAGAAACACTGAAGCTTTCTTT. Protein: CASSSRGGRNTEAFF.

The rearrangement links TRBV7-2 to TRBJ2-3, with 11 nucleotides matching TRBD2. Germline values: CDR1 SGHTA, CDR2 FQGNSA. J lost 4 bases, V lost 3 bases, and 0 bases had no gene match. CDR3 length equals 14 residues. The CDR3 bases are TGTGCCAGCAGCTTTAGCGGGAGGGCAGATACGCAGTATTTT. Amino acids: CASSFSGRADTQYF. Full variable domain (rest looked up from reference TRBV7-2 and TRBJ2-3): GAGVSQSPSNKVTEKGKDVELRCDPISGHTALYWYRQSLGQGLEFLIYFQGNSAPDKSGLPSDRFSAERTGGSVSTLTIQRTQQEDSAVYLCASSFSGRADTQYFGPGTRLTVL.

J is TRBJ2-2 and V is TRBV29-1; tentatively, D is TRBD1 (5 bases). CDR1 is SQVTM, CDR2 ANQGSEA, per germline. Trimming cost V 5 bases and J 1 base, with 8 bases left between them. CDR3 length equals 13 residues. Written as DNA, the CDR3 is TGCAGCGTTCCAGGGATGAACACCGGGGAGCTGTTTTTT. Translation gives CSVPGMNTGELFF.

The CDR3 DNA sequence: TGTGCCAGCAGTTACTTCTCCGGATCCTACAATGAGCAGTTCTTC. It yields the protein CASSYFSGSYNEQFF. This chain uses TRBV6-5 with TRBJ2-1; D ambiguous. Germline CDR1 and CDR2: MNHEY and SVGAGI. The CDR3 is 15 amino acids. V was trimmed by 1 base and J by 1 base, leaving 8 bases between them.

This chain links TRBV11-2 with TRBJ2-3; 10 bases align to TRBD2. Germline lookup yields CDR1 SGHAT and CDR2 FQNNGV. Trimming at V came to 1 base and at J to 4 bases, leaving 2 bases not matched to a gene. The CDR3 is 15 residues long. The CDR3 DNA is TGTGCCAGCAGCTTAGTAGCGGGAGGACCAGATACGCAGTATTTT. It specifies CASSLVAGGPDTQYF.

The chain has TRBV14 and TRBJ2-1, with 8 bases aligning to TRBD2. Germline assignment: CDR1 SGHDN and CDR2 FVKESK. With V trimmed by 6 bases and J by 3 bases, 7 bases remained unmatched. The CDR3 covers 15 residues. CDR3 sequence: CASSRGGLHYNEQFF. CDR3 DNA sequence: TGTGCCAGCAGTCGGGGGGGACTGCACTACAATGAGCAGTTCTTC.

As DNA, the CDR3 is TGTGCCAGCTCACCCGCACTAGACACGACCTACGAGCAGTACTTC. Protein product: CASSPALDTTYEQYF. The V gene is TRBV18, the J gene TRBJ2-7; tentatively, D is TRBD2 (5 bases). The germline gives CDR1 KGHSH, CDR2 LQKENI. The CDR3 spans 15 residues. Trimming removed 3 bases at V and 2 bases at J, with 14 bases between. The full variable domain, in which reference TRBV18 and TRBJ2-7 provide the parts outside the CDR3, is NAGVMQNPRHLVRRRGQEARLRCSPMKGHSHVYWYRQLPEEGLKFMVYLQKENIIDESGMPKERFSAEFPKEGPSILRIQQVVRGDSAAYFCASSPALDTTYEQYFGPGTRLTVT.

The chain employs TRBV5-1 and TRBJ2-1; 7 bases match TRBD2. V trimming: 2 bases; J trimming: 6 bases; junction bases outside the gene matches: 8. Germline CDR1 is SGHRS and CDR2 is YFSETQ. The CDR3 has 15 residues. In DNA, the CDR3 is TGCGCCAGCAGCTTTAGCGGGTGGGCACCCAATGAGCAGTTCTTC. Translation: CASSFSGWAPNEQFF.

V is TRBV6-1 and J is TRBJ2-1, with D possibly TRBD1 on 5 matching bases. The CDR3 length is 16 residues. Trimming left V 8 bases short and J 4 bases short, with 21 bases between. The germline gives CDR1 MNHNS, CDR2 SASEGT. As DNA, the CDR3 is TGTGCCAGCCGAGAAGGTCAGGGAAAGACATACAATGAGCAGTTCTTC. This gives the protein CASREGQGKTYNEQFF.

The chain uses TRBV6-6 and TRBJ1-2, with 7 nucleotides matching TRBD1. Germline CDR1 and CDR2: MNHNY and SVGAGI (reference sequence). J lost 8 bases, V lost 4 bases, and 10 bases had no gene match. The CDR3 consists of 14 residues. CDR3 sequence (DNA): TGTGCCAGCAGTTTTTTAGTAGGGGGCGGAGGCTACACCTTC. Amino acid sequence: CASSFLVGGGGYTF.

As to this clone: The same CDR3 can be traced to other DNA sequences in this sample. The chain carries TRBV28 and TRBJ2-3, with D unresolved. The CDR3 runs to 12 residues. Germline V gives CDR1 MDHEN, CDR2 SYDVKM. With 4 bases removed from V and 3 bases from J, the gap between germline ends came to 5 bases. As DNA, the CDR3 is TGTGCCAGCAGTTACGGGACAGATACGCAGTATTTT. Translated, it gives CASSYGTDTQYF.

The chain couples TRBV18 to TRBJ2-7; D call uncertain. The CDR3 has 15 amino acids. Trimming removed 3 bases from V and 5 bases from J, with 17 bases in between. Germline CDR1 KGHSH, CDR2 LQKENI. The CDR3 reads CASSPGLEEIDEQYF. DNA of the CDR3: TGTGCCAGCTCACCTGGGCTAGAAGAGATCGACGAGCAGTACTTC.

V gene TRBV5-1 combines with J gene TRBJ1-1, with TRBD1 matching 9 bases. CDR1 and CDR2 (germline): SGHRS, YFSETQ. The CDR3 contains 15 residues. After removal of 3 bases from V and 3 bases from J, the junction contained 6 bases not matched to a gene. The CDR3 reads CASSSGTGMDTEAFF. For the CDR3, the DNA is TGCGCCAGCAGCTCCGGGACAGGGATGGACACTGAAGCTTTCTTT. Together with reference TRBV5-1 and TRBJ1-1, the CDR3 gives the full variable domain: KAGVTQTPRYLIKTRGQQVTLSCSPISGHRSVSWYQQTPGQGLQFLFEYFSETQRNKGNFPGRFSGRQFSNSRSEMNVSTLELGDSALYLCASSSGTGMDTEAFFGQGTRLTVV.

This clone has a single count. The chain has TRBV9 and TRBJ2-3, with 13 nucleotides matching TRBD2. CDR3 size: 16 residues. The V gene's germline CDR1 is SGDLS and CDR2 YYNGEE. J was trimmed by 4 bases and V by 3 bases; bases with no gene match: 5. The CDR3 reads CASSARTSGSADTQYF. The CDR3 region has the DNA TGTGCCAGCAGCGCAAGGACTAGCGGGAGCGCAGATACGCAGTATTTT.

The V call is TRBV10-3, the J call TRBJ1-5; 9 bases agree with TRBD1. The CDR3 loop spans 13 amino acids. J lost 5 bases, V lost 6 bases, and 2 bases had no gene match. Germline CDR1 reads ENHRY; CDR2 reads SYGVKD. This CDR3 is CAISRDRDQPQHF. The CDR3 bases are TGTGCCATCAGCCGGGACAGGGATCAGCCCCAGCATTTT.

The chain couples TRBV6-6 to TRBJ1-1, with 7 bases lining up with TRBD1. The CDR3 spans 14 residues. The germline CDR1 and CDR2 sequences are MNHNY and SVGAGI (reference sequence). V trimming: 7 bases; J trimming: 2 bases; junction bases outside the gene matches: 7. The CDR3 coding sequence is TGTGCCAGCACCCAGACAGGGATCAACACTGAAGCTTTCTTT. The encoded protein is CASTQTGINTEAFF.

CDR3 in DNA: TGTGCCAGCAGCTTAAGACTAGTAGGCCACTACAATGAGCAGTTCTTC. This translates into CASSLRLVGHYNEQFF. The gene calls are TRBV7-9 and TRBJ2-1; a weak D match, TRBD2 (6 bases). CDR1 and CDR2 from the germline V gene are SEHNR and FQNEAQ (reference sequence). V shed 2 bases and J shed 3 bases, with 14 bases lying between them. This CDR3 contains 16 residues.